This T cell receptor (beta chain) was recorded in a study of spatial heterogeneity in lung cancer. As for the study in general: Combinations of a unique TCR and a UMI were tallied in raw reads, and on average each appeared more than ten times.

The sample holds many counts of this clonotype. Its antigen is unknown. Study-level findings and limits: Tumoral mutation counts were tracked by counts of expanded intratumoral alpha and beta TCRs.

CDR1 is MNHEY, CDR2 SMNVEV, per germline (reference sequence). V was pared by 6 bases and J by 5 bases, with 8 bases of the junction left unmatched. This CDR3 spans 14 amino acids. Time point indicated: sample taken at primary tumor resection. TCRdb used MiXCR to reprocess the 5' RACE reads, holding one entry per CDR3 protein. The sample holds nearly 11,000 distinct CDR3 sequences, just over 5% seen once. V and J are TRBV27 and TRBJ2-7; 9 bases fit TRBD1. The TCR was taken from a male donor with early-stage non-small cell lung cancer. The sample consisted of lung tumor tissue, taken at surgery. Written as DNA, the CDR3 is TGTGCCAGCAGCCTGGGGACAGGGAAAGACGAGCAGTACTTC. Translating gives CASSLGTGKDEQYF.